The sequence of this T cell receptor (beta chain) was determined in a study of neurological immune-mediated disorders. This clonotype occurred many times. 5'RACE generated cDNA with 10-nucleotide random UMIs. From the 5' RACE reads, TCRdb called clonotypes with MiXCR, one entry per CDR3 protein. Of more than 30,000 distinct CDR3 sequences in the sample, approximately 7.2% are singletons; the top ten hold roughly 5.6%. The V end was cut by 2 bases, the J end by 2 bases, with 7 bases between. The CDR3 totals 13 residues. Germline CDR1 and CDR2: LGHNA and YNFKEQ. The specimen was CD4+ T cells from blood. The rearrangement uses TRBV4-2 and TRBJ2-7; no clear D. The sequence was obtained from a man in his fifties in good health. The CDR3: CASSQTQAYEQYF. The CDR3 DNA is TGTGCCAGCAGCCAAACGCAAGCCTACGAGCAGTACTTC.